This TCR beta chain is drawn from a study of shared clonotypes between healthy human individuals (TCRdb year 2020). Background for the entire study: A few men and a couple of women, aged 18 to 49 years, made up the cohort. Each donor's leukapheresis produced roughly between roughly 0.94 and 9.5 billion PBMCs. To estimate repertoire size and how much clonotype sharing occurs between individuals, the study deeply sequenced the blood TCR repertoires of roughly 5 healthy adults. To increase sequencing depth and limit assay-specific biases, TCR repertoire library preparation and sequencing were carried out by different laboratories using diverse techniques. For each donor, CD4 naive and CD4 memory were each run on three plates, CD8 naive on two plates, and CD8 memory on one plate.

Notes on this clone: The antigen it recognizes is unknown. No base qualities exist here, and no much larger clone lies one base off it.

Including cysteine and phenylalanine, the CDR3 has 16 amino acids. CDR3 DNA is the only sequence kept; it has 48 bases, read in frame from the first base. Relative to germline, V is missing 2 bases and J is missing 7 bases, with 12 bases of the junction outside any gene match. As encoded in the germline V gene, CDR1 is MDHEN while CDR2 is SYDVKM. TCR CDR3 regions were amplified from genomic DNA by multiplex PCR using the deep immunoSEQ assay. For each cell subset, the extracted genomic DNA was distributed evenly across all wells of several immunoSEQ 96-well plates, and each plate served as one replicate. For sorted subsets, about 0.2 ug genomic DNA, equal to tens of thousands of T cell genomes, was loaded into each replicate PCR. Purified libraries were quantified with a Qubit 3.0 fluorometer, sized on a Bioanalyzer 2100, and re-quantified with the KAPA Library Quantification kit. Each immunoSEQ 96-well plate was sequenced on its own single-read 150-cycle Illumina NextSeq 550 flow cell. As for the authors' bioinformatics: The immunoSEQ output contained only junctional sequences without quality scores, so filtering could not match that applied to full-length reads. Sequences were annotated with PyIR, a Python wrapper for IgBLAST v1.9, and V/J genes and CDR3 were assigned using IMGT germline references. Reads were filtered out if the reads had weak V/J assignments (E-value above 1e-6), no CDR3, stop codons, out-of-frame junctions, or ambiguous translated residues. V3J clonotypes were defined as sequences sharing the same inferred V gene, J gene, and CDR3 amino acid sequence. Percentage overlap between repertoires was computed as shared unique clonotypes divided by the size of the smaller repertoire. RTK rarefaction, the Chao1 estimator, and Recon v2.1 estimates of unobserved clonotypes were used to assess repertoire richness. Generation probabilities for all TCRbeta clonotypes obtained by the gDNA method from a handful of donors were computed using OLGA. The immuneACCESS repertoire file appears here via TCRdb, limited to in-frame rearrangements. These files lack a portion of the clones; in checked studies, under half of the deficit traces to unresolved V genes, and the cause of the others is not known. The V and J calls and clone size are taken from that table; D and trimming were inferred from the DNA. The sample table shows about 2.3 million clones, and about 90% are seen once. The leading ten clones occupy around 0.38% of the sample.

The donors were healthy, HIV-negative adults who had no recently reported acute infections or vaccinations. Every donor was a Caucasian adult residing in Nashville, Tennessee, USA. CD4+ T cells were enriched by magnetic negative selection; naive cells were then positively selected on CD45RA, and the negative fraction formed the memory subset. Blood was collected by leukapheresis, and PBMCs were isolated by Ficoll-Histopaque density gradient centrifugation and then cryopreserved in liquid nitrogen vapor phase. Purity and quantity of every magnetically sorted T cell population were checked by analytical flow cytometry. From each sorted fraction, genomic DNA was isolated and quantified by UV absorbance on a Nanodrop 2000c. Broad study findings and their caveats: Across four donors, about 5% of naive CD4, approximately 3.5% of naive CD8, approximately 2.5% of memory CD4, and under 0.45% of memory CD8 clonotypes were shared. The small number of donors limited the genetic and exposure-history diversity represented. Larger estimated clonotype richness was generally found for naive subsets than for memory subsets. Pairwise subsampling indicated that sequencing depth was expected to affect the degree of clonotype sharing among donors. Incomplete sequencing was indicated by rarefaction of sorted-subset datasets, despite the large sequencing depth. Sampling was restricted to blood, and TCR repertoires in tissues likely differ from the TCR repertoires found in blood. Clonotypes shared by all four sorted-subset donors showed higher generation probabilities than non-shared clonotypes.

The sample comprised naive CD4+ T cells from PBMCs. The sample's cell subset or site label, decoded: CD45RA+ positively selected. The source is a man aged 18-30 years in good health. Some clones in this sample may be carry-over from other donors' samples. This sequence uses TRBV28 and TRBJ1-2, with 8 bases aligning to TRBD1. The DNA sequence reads TGTGCCAGCAGTTTACCCGGACAGGGTACAGGGGGTGGCTACACCTTC. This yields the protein CASSLPGQGTGGGYTF.